The 17 T cell receptor beta chains in this list originate from one sample, sequenced in a study of T cell responses to AZD1222 COVID-19 vaccine. Only in-frame clones appear in the TCRdb table, and some are missing; sequencing was by immunoSEQ multiplex PCR. The table shows about 140,000 clones, with around 90% occurring only once. This specimen consisted of peripheral blood, obtained on day 0 of AZD1222 vaccination. Source of these receptors: an adult in good health.

This clone was seen a single time. The CDR3 DNA is TGTGCCAGCAGCTTAGCGGCACAGAACTCTGGAAACACCATATATTTT. This translates into CASSLAAQNSGNTIYF. The chain carries TRBV7-2 and TRBJ1-3, with D hard to call. The V end lost 0 bases, the J end lost 0 bases, and 9 bases lay between the germline ends. The length of the CDR3 is 16 residues. CDR1 and CDR2 from the germline V gene are SGHTA and FQGNSA.

The chain employs TRBV3-1 (or the pseudogene TRBV3-2) and TRBJ2-3, with 7 bases aligning to TRBD2. The V gene's germline CDR1 is LGHDT and CDR2 YNNKEL (reference sequence). The CDR3 sequence is 15 residues long. V lost 8 bases and J lost 0; bases outside the gene matches: 8. The CDR3 nucleotides read TGTGCCAGCCAAGCGGGGAGGGTTAGCACAGATACGCAGTATTTT. It encodes CASQAGRVSTDTQYF.

The gene calls are TRBV5-1 and TRBJ1-2, with D possibly being TRBD1 (6 bases). V was pared by 3 bases and J by 4 bases, with 19 bases between. The CDR3 is made up of 16 amino acids. CDR1 is SGHRS and CDR2 is YFSETQ in the germline V gene. For the CDR3, the DNA is TGCGCCAGCAGCTCGGGACATCCCGTACTCAGCTATGGCTACACCTTC. It yields the protein CASSSGHPVLSYGYTF.

The V call is TRBV19, the J call TRBJ1-4, with D perhaps matching TRBD1 (6 bases). Looked up from germline, CDR1 is LNHDA and CDR2 is SQIVND (reference sequence). V lost 7 bases, J lost 10 bases, and 13 bases lay in between. This CDR3 contains 12 residues. The CDR3 DNA sequence: TGTGCCAGTATAGGGGGGGCGGGAAAACTGTTTTTT. Translation: CASIGGAGKLFF.

This chain joins TRBV24-1 and TRBJ1-5; D possibly corresponds to TRBD1 (6 bases). The CDR3 length is 15 residues. Deletions cut 4 bases from V and 4 bases from J, with 13 bases between. Germline CDR1 reads KGHDR; CDR2 reads SFDVKD. CDR3 protein: CATSDPTGNNQPQHF. The CDR3 bases are TGTGCCACCAGTGACCCGACAGGAAATAATCAGCCCCAGCATTTT.

The chain carries TRBV7-9 and TRBJ1-1, with D maybe TRBD1 (5 bases). The CDR3 consists of 13 residues. CDR1 is SEHNR and CDR2 is FQNEAQ in the germline V gene (reference sequence). The ends were cut back, 0 bases at V and 8 bases at J, with 10 bases in the middle. The CDR3 DNA sequence: TGTGCCAGCAGCTTAGCCGGGACCGCGGAAGCTTTCTTT. The encoded protein is CASSLAGTAEAFF.

On this clone: A junction boundary mismatches the germline segment, possibly from a read error. The chain is built from TRBV7-7 and TRBJ2-5; tentatively, D is TRBD1 (6 bases). The CDR3 spans 15 residues. Per germline, CDR1 SSHAT and CDR2 FNYEAQ (reference sequence). CDR3 amino acids: CASSQSQGPGETQYF. For the CDR3, the DNA is TGTGCTAGCAGCCAATCACAGGGCCCCGGGGAGACCCAGTACTTC.

The genes are TRBV11-2 and TRBJ2-6; D call uncertain. CDR1 SGHAT and CDR2 FQNNGV come from the germline V gene. The CDR3 runs to 15 residues. With 1 base removed from V and 12 bases from J, the gap between germline ends came to 16 bases. The CDR3 protein is CASSLGLSPGFVLTF. CDR3 sequence (DNA): TGTGCCAGCAGCTTAGGACTTTCCCCCGGCTTCGTCCTGACTTTC.

This clone was observed a single time. The V gene is TRBV15, the J gene TRBJ2-7; TRBD1 is a possible D gene (6 bases). CDR3 length: 13 amino acids. With 4 bases removed from V and 3 bases from J, the gap between germline ends came to 10 bases. Germline values: CDR1 LNHNV, CDR2 YYDKDF (reference sequence). This CDR3 is CATSIGQSYEQYF. CDR3 sequence (DNA): TGTGCCACCAGCATCGGACAGAGCTACGAGCAGTACTTC.

This clone has just one count. The V gene is TRBV4-3, the J gene TRBJ1-1; D not resolved. This CDR3 is built from 14 residues. Trimming left V 1 base short and J 3 bases short, with 9 bases between. Looked up from germline, CDR1 is LGHNA and CDR2 is YSLEER. CDR3 coding DNA: TGCGCCAGCAGCCAAGTCCTTGTGGACACTGAAGCTTTCTTT. Protein sequence: CASSQVLVDTEAFF.

V is TRBV6-4 and J is TRBJ2-1, with TRBD2 matching 7 bases. The germline CDR1 and CDR2 sequences are MRHNA and SNTAGT. CDR3 length: 15 residues. J was trimmed by 7 bases and V by 6 bases; bases with no gene match: 12. The CDR3 DNA reads TGTGCCAGCAGCTCTATGAGCGGGACTGCGAATGAGCAGTTCTTC. It is translated as CASSSMSGTANEQFF.

V usage is TRBV13 and J usage is TRBJ1-6; D gene uncertain. CDR1 and CDR2 (germline): PRHDT, FYEKMQ (reference sequence). Trimming removed 5 bases from V and 8 bases from J, with 7 bases in between. The CDR3 is made up of 12 amino acids. The CDR3 here is CASSLPDSPLHF. The CDR3 bases are TGTGCCAGCAGCCTCCCTGATTCACCCCTCCACTTT.

The rearrangement uses TRBV9 and TRBJ2-2, with 9 bases lining up with TRBD1. The germline gives CDR1 SGDLS, CDR2 YYNGEE. The CDR3 consists of 18 residues. Trimming took 2 bases from V and 5 from J; bases not matched to a gene: 13. The CDR3 protein is CASSVDPGTGRGTGELFF. CDR3 bases: TGTGCCAGCAGCGTCGACCCAGGGACAGGGAGAGGGACCGGGGAGCTGTTTTTT.

The rearrangement uses TRBV5-1 and TRBJ2-7, with unresolved D. The germline gives CDR1 SGHRS, CDR2 YFSETQ. CDR3 length: 13 residues. Trimming removed 6 bases at V and 0 bases at J, with 10 bases between. CDR3 protein: CASKAGSSYEQYF. CDR3 DNA sequence: TGCGCCAGCAAGGCAGGTAGCTCCTACGAGCAGTACTTC.

In DNA form, the CDR3 reads TGTGCCAGCGGCGCGGGGATCACAGATACGCAGTATTTT. Amino acids: CASGAGITDTQYF. The rearrangement joins TRBV28 to TRBJ2-3, with D perhaps matching TRBD2 (6 bases). The CDR3 is 13 residues long. The V end lost 8 bases, the J end lost 2 bases, and 11 bases lay between the germline ends. Per the germline V gene, CDR1 is MDHEN and CDR2 is SYDVKM. Full variable domain (missing parts from reference TRBV28 and TRBJ2-3): DVKVTQSSRYLVKRTGEKVFLECVQDMDHENMFWYRQDPGLGLRLIYFSYDVKMKEKGDIPEGYSVSREKKERFSLILESASTNQTSMYLCASGAGITDTQYFGPGTRLTVL.

There are a few counts of this clone. The V call is TRBV27, the J call TRBJ2-7; D remains ambiguous. The V end lost 0 bases, the J end lost 5 bases, and 17 bases lay between the germline ends. Germline values: CDR1 MNHEY, CDR2 SMNVEV (reference sequence). There are 16 residues in the CDR3. CDR3 sequence: CASSLSIGPLTHEQYF. The CDR3 nucleotides are TGTGCCAGCAGTTTATCCATCGGGCCCCTTACCCACGAGCAGTACTTC.

The table lists this clone with a few counts. The V and J genes are TRBV2 and TRBJ1-5; a weak D match, TRBD1 (5 bases). This CDR3 is built from 14 residues. V lost 2 bases and J lost 3, with 8 bases in between. Per germline, CDR1 SNHLY and CDR2 FYNNEI. CDR3 nucleotide sequence: TGTGCCAGCAGTGAAACCGGGGCCAATCAGCCCCAGCATTTT. This codes for CASSETGANQPQHF.